This record looks at one T cell receptor (beta chain) sequence and its context. Only a few counts were recorded for this clone. Its binding antigen is unknown. No qualities accompany the bases; no much larger clone lies one base away. This specimen comes from a study of blood T cell repertoires in COVID-19 (dated by TCRdb to 2018 to 2020). Concerning the study at large: Samples covering the acute and convalescent phases of COVID-19 were provided by collaborators in the United States, Italy and Spain. Deeply sampled blood TCRbeta repertoires from subjects exposed to, actively infected with, or recovered from COVID-19 were included in the dataset. HLA class I and class II types, where available, came from metadata supplied by the sample provider rather than from assay-based typing. A de-identified subject ID, COVID-19 status, age in years and sex were almost always included in the sample metadata. The material from the prospective study consisted of cDNA or gDNA derived from T cells, B-cell-depleted T cells, or PBMCs. The repertoires were made available in a free public database intended to serve as a resource for research on the immune response to SARS-CoV-2. The samples were drawn from two sources: the first 160 participants of the ongoing ImmuneRACE study, and 1,200 or so subjects contributed by 6 global collaborators. The study at large found these results: The amount of clinical and demographic metadata varied by source and participant and was provided uncurated.

Including cysteine and phenylalanine, the CDR3 has 14 amino acids. CDR3 DNA is the only sequence kept; it has 42 bases, read in frame from the first base. V is reduced by 7 bases and J by 0 bases, leaving a spacing of 10 bases between them. The germline V gene yields SNHLY for CDR1 and FYNNEI for CDR2. Whole blood was collected in K2EDTA tubes by collaborating institutions according to the institutions' own protocols. For TCRbeta analysis, collaborator samples were shipped as frozen whole blood, as isolated PBMCs, or as DNA extracted from either sample type. TCRbeta CDR3 regions were amplified from genomic DNA by means of the immunoSEQ Assay, a bias-controlled multiplex PCR. Per the original workflow: Nucleated cell counts per sample were estimated from amplification of reference gene primers within the assay. To quantify the absolute abundance of each unique TCRbeta CDR3 rearrangement, sequence reads were collapsed and filtered. For each sample, productive Simpson clonality was calculated as the square root of Simpson's diversity index across productive rearrangements. TCRdb limited this immuneACCESS table to in-frame rearrangements with V and J called. A share of clones is missing; checked studies link under half to unresolved V genes, and the rest is unexplained. The V and J calls and the clone size are those of that table, but D and trimming were determined from the DNA. The sample records roughly 220,000 clones, around four fifths of which are singletons. Just under 20% of the sample lies in the top ten.

Sequences were obtained from peripheral blood. This sequence was found in a man aged 25-45 years with active or convalescent COVID-19. The chain was built from TRBV2 and TRBJ1-5; TRBD1 could be the D gene, as 6 bases match. Read as DNA, the sequence is TGTGCCAGCAAGGACAGATTTAGCAATCAGCCCCAGCATTTT. The encoded protein is CASKDRFSNQPQHF.